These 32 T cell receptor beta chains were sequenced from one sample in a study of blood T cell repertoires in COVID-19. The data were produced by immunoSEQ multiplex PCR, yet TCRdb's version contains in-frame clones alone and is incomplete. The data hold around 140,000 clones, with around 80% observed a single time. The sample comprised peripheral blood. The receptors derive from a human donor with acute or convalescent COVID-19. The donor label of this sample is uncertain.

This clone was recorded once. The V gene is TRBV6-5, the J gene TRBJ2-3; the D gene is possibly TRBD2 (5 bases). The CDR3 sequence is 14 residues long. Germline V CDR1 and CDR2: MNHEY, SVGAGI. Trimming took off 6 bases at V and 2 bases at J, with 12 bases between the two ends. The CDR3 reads CASSREPHTDTQYF. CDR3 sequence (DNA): TGTGCCAGCAGCCGGGAACCCCACACAGATACGCAGTATTTT.

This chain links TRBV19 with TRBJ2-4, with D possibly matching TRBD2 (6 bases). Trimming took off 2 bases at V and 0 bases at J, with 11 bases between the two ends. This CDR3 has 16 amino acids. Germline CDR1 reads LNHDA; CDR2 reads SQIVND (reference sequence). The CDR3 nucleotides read TGTGCCAGTAGTATACGCGGGGAACTAGCCAAAAACATTCAGTACTTC. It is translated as CASSIRGELAKNIQYF.

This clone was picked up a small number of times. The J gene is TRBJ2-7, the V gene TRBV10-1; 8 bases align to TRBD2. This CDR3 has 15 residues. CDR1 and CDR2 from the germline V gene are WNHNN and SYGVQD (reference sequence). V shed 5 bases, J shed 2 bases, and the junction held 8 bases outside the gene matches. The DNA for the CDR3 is TGCGCCAGCAGTAAGAGCGGGGGACTGACCTACGAGCAGTACTTC. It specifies CASSKSGGLTYEQYF.

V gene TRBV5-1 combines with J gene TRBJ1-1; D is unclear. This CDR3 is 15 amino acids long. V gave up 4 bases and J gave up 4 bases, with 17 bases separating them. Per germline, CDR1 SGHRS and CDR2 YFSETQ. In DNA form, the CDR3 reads TGCGCCAGCAGCATAGAGGGCTCCCTGGGCACTGAAGCTTTCTTT. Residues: CASSIEGSLGTEAFF.

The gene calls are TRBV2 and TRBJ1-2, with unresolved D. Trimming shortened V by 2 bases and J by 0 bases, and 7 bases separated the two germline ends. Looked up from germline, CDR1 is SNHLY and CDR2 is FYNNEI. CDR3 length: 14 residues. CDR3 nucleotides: TGTGCCAGCAGTGAAATAACACCTAACTATGGCTACACCTTC. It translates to CASSEITPNYGYTF. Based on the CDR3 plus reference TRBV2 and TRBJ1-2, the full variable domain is EPEVTQTPSHQVTQMGQEVILRCVPISNHLYFYWYRQILGQKVEFLVSFYNNEISEKSEIFDDQFSVERPDGSNFTLKIRSTKLEDSAMYFCASSEITPNYGYTFGSGTRLTVV.

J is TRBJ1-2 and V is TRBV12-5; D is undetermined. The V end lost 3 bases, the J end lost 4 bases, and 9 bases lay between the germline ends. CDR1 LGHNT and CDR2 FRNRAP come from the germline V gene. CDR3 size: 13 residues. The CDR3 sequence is CASGFSGGYGYTF. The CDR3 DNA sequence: TGTGCTAGTGGTTTCAGTGGCGGCTATGGCTACACCTTC. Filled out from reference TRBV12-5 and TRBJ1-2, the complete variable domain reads DARVTQTPRHKVTEMGQEVTMRCQPILGHNTVFWYRQTMMQGLELLAYFRNRAPLDDSGMPKDRFSAEMPDATLATLKIQPSEPRDSAVYFCASGFSGGYGYTFGSGTRLTVV.

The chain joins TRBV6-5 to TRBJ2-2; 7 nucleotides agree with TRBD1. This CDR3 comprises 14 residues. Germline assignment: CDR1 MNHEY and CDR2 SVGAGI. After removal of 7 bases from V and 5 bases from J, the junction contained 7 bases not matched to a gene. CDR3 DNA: TGTGCCAGCAATTTCGACAGGGATACCGGGGAGCTGTTTTTT. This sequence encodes CASNFDRDTGELFF.

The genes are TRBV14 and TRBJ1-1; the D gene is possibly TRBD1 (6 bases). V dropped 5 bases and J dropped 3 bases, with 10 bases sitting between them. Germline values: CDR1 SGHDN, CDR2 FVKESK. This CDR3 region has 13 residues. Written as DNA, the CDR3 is TGTGCCAGCAGCAGGACAGTTTACACTGAAGCTTTCTTT. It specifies CASSRTVYTEAFF.

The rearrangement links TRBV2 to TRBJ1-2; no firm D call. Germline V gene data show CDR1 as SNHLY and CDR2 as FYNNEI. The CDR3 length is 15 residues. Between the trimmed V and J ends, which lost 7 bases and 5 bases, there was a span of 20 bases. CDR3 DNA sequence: TGTGCCAGCATGAGGGAGGTGGTATCGGGGTATGGCTACACCTTC. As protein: CASMREVVSGYGYTF.

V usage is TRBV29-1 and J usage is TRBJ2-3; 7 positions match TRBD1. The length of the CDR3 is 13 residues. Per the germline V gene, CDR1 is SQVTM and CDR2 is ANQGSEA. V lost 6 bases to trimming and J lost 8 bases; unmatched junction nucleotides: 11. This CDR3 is CSVTGTEASTQYF. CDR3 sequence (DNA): TGCAGCGTGACAGGGACGGAGGCAAGTACGCAGTATTTT.

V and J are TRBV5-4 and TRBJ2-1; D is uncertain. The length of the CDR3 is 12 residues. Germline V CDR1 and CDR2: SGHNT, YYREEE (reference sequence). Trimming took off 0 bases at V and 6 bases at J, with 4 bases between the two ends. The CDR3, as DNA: TGTGCCAGCAGCTTGGTTAGCAATGAGCAGTTCTTC. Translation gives CASSLVSNEQFF.

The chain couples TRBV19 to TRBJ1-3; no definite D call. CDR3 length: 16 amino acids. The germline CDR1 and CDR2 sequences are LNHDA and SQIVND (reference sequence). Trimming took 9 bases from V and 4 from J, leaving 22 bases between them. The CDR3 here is CASLNPRDLTGNTIYF. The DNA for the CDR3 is TGTGCCAGCCTCAATCCCCGGGATCTTACGGGAAACACCATATATTTT.

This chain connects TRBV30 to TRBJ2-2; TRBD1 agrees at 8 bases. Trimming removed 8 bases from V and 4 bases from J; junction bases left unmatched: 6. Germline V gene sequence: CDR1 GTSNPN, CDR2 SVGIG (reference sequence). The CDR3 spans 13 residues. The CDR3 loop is CARTGFGTGELFF. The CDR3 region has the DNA TGTGCCCGGACAGGGTTCGGCACCGGGGAGCTGTTTTTT.

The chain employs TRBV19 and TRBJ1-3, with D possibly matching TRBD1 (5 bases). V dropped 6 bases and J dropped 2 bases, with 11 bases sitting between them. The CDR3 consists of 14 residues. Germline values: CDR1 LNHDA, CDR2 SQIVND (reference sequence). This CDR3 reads CASRYRGAGNTIYF. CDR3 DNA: TGTGCCAGTAGATACCGGGGGGCTGGAAACACCATATATTTT.

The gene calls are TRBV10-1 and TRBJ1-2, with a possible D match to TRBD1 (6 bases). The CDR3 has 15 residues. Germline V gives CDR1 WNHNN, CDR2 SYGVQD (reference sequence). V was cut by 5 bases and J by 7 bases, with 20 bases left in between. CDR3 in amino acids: CASSQEPRDTGGYTF. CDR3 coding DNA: TGCGCCAGCAGTCAAGAACCCAGGGACACGGGTGGCTACACCTTC.

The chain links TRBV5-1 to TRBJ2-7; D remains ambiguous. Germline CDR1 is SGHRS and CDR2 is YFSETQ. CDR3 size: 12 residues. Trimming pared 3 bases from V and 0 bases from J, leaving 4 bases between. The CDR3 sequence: CASSSFSYEQYF. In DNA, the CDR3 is TGCGCCAGCAGCTCCTTCTCCTACGAGCAGTACTTC.

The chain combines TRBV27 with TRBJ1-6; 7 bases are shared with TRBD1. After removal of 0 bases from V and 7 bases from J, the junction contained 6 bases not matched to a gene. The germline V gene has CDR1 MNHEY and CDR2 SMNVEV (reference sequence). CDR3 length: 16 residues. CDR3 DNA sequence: TGTGCCAGCAGTTTATCGCGAATACAGGGGAATTCACCCCTCCACTTT. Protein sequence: CASSLSRIQGNSPLHF.

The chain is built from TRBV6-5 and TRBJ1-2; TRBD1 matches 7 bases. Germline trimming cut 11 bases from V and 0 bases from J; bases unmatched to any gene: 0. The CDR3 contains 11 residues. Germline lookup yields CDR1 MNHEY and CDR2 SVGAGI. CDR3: CAGQANYGYTF. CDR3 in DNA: TGTGCCGGACAGGCTAACTATGGCTACACCTTC.

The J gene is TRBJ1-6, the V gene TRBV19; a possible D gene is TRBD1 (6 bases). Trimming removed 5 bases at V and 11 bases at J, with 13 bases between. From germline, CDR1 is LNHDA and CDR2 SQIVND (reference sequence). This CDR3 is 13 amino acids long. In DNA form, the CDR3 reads TGTGCCAGTAGTGGGGGGGGCGTTACACCCCTCCACTTT. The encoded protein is CASSGGGVTPLHF.

This CDR3 is CASSEAGSYGYTF. The CDR3, as DNA: TGCGCCAGCAGTGAGGCAGGGTCCTATGGCTACACCTTC. The gene calls are TRBV10-1 and TRBJ1-2; the D gene is possibly TRBD1 (5 bases). Germline CDR1 is WNHNN and CDR2 is SYGVQD (reference sequence). The CDR3 spans 13 residues. The V end was cut by 2 bases, the J end by 4 bases, with 8 bases between.

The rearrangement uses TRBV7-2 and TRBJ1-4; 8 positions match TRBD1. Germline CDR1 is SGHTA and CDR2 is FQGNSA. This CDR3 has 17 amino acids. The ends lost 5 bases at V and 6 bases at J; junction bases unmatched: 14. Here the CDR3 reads CASSPNRVGQGDEKLFF. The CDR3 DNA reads TGTGCCAGCAGCCCAAATAGGGTAGGACAGGGCGATGAAAAACTGTTTTTT.

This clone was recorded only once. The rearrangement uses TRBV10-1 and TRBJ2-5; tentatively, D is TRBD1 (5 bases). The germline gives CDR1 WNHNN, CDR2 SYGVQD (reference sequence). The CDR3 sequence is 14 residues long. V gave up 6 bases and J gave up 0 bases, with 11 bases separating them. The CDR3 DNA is TGCGCCAGCAGGCCCCCGACAGACCAAGAGACCCAGTACTTC. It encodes CASRPPTDQETQYF.

The DNA of the CDR3 is TGTGCCACCAGTGATGGGGTCGGGACAGCCTCCACAGATACGCAGTATTTT. Translated, it gives CATSDGVGTASTDTQYF. The V call is TRBV24-1, the J call TRBJ2-3; 7 positions match TRBD1. Trimming removed 3 bases from V and 2 bases from J; junction bases left unmatched: 10. The CDR3 totals 17 residues. The V gene's germline CDR1 is KGHDR and CDR2 SFDVKD.

This CDR3 is CASSWAVVNQPQHF. The CDR3 DNA sequence: TGTGCCAGCAGCTGGGCAGTGGTGAATCAGCCCCAGCATTTT. The V gene is TRBV5-5, the J gene TRBJ1-5; D is undetermined. Between the trimmed V and J ends, which lost 3 bases and 4 bases, there was a span of 11 bases. The CDR3 has 14 amino acids. Germline V lookup: CDR1 SGHKS, CDR2 YYEKEE (reference sequence).

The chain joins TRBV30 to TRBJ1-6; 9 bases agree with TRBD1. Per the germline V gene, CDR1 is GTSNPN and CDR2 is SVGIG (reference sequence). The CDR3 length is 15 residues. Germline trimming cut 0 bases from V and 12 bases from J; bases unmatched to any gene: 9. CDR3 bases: TGTGCCTGGAGTGTACTAGGGGACAGGGCCCGACCCCTCCACTTT. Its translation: CAWSVLGDRARPLHF.

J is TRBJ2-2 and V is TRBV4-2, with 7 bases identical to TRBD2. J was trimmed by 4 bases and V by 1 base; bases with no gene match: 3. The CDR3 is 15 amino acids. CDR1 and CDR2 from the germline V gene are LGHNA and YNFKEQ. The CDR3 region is CASSQAGGSTGELFF. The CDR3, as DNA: TGTGCCAGCAGCCAAGCCGGGGGGTCCACCGGGGAGCTGTTTTTT.

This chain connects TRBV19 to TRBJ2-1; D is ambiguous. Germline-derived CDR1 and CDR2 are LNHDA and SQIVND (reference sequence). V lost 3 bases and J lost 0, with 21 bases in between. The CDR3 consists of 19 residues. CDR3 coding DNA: TGTGCCAGTAGTATGTTTTTGTCAGACTCCCACCCCTCCTACAATGAGCAGTTCTTC. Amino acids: CASSMFLSDSHPSYNEQFF.

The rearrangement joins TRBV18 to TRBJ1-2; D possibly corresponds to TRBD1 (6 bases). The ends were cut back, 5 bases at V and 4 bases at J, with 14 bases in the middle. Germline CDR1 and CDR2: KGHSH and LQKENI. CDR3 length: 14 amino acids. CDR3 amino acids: CASSTAGTTYGYTF. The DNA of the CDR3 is TGTGCCAGCTCAACCGCCGGGACAACCTATGGCTACACCTTC.

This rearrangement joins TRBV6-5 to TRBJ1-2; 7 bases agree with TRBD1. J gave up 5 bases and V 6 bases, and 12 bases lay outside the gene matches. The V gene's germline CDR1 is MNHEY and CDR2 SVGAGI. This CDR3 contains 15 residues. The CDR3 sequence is CASSRTRDSRYGYTF. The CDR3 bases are TGTGCCAGCAGCCGAACGCGGGACAGCCGGTATGGCTACACCTTC.

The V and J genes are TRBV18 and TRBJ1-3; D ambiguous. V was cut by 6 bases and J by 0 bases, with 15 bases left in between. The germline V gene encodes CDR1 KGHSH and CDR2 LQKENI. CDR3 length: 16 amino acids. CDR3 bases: TGTGCCAGCTCGCCGACGGGAGGAGCCTCTGGAAACACCATATATTTT. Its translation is CASSPTGGASGNTIYF. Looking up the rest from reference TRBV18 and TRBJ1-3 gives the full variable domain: NAGVMQNPRHLVRRRGQEARLRCSPMKGHSHVYWYRQLPEEGLKFMVYLQKENIIDESGMPKERFSAEFPKEGPSILRIQQVVRGDSAAYFCASSPTGGASGNTIYFGEGSWLTVV.

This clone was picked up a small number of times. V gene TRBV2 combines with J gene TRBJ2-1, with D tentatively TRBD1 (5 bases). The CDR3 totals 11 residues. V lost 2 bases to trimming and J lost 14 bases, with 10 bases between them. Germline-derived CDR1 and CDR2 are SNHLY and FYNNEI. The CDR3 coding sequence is TGTGCCAGCAGTGAAAGGGGCAGGGAGTTCTTC. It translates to CASSERGREFF.

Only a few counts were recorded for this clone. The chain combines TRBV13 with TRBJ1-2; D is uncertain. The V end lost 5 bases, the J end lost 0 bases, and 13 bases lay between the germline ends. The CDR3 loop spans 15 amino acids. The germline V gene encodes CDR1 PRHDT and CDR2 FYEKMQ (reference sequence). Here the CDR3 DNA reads TGTGCCAGCAGCCTAAGGACTCAAGCTAACTATGGCTACACCTTC. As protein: CASSLRTQANYGYTF.